Below, 32 T cell receptor beta chains from the same sample are listed, as sequenced in a study of CD8+CD57+ T cells in acquired aplastic anemia. Genomic DNA served as template for TCR beta VDJ and CDR3 profiling. TCRdb analysed the reads with MiXCR anew, one entry per CDR3 protein. Among roughly 58,000 distinct CDR3 sequences, less than 65% were seen once, and the ten largest hold under 2.5%. The specimen was sorted CD4+, CD8+, or CD8+CD57+ T cells (not recorded which) from PBMCs. The receptor set was obtained from a human donor in good health, serving as a control.

V and J are TRBV20-1 and TRBJ2-5, with 11 positions matching TRBD2. The CDR3 extends over 15 amino acids. V lost 0 bases and J lost 5; bases outside the gene matches: 5. Germline V gene sequence: CDR1 DFQATT, CDR2 SNEGSKA (reference sequence). CDR3 DNA sequence: TGCAGTGCTAGAGATAGCGGGAGGGCCGTGGAGACCCAGTACTTC. Translating it yields CSARDSGRAVETQYF.

This clonotype appeared a single time. The rearrangement joins TRBV9 to TRBJ2-7, with 8 bases that match TRBD1. The V and J ends lost 0 bases and 5 bases, in that order; junction bases with no gene match: 4. The CDR3 sequence is 14 residues long. Germline V gives CDR1 SGDLS, CDR2 YYNGEE. CDR3 loop: CASSVAYRGNEQYF. CDR3 sequence (DNA): TGTGCCAGCAGCGTAGCCTACAGGGGGAACGAGCAGTACTTC.

This clonotype occurred many times. The chain recombines TRBV5-4 with TRBJ2-2; D is perhaps TRBD1 (6 bases). There are 14 residues in the CDR3. V gave up 1 base and J gave up 5 bases, with 9 bases separating them. Germline lookup yields CDR1 SGHNT and CDR2 YYREEE (reference sequence). The CDR3 protein is CASSLPGVTGELFF. The CDR3 nucleotides read TGTGCCAGCAGCTTGCCAGGGGTGACCGGGGAGCTGTTTTTT.

The chain combines TRBV15 with TRBJ1-6, with D uncertain. V lost 4 bases, J lost 10 bases, and 14 bases lay in between. Germline CDR1 LNHNV, CDR2 YYDKDF (reference sequence). The CDR3 loop spans 14 amino acids. CDR3 in amino acids: CATSIASAGSPLHF. The CDR3 nucleotides read TGTGCCACCAGCATAGCTTCGGCTGGATCACCCCTCCACTTT.

As for this clonotype: Likely a read error: the CDR3 ends without its conserved phenylalanine or tryptophan. No DNA is shown, since the ends of the CDR3 on it are uncertain; the CDR3 is the one TCRdb lists. The chain joins TRBV15 to TRBJ2-7. Germline CDR1 LNHNV, CDR2 YYDKDF (reference sequence). Inclusive of both ends, the CDR3 amounts to 8 amino acids. The CDR3 loop reads CATSRDGL.

This clonotype appeared many times. The chain has TRBV4-2 and TRBJ2-7; a possible D gene is TRBD2 (6 bases). Trimming removed 1 base at V and 2 bases at J, with 18 bases between. In germline, CDR1 is LGHNA, CDR2 YNFKEQ. CDR3 length: 17 residues. The DNA for the CDR3 is TGTGCCAGCAGCCAAGCGGTGCGGCGCGGGGCCACCTACGAGCAGTACTTC. This gives the protein CASSQAVRRGATYEQYF.

V gene TRBV5-1 combines with J gene TRBJ2-3; 14 nucleotides agree with TRBD2. The CDR3 runs 16 residues. CDR1 is SGHRS, CDR2 YFSETQ, per germline. Germline trimming cut 3 bases from V and 6 bases from J; bases unmatched to any gene: 6. The CDR3 DNA reads TGCGCCAGCAGCTCGGGACTAGCGGGAGCGTGGGATACGCAGTATTTT. It specifies CASSSGLAGAWDTQYF.

This clonotype was recorded many times. This sequence joins TRBV7-9 and TRBJ2-1; D may be TRBD2 (6 bases). Germline V lookup: CDR1 SEHNR, CDR2 FQNEAQ (reference sequence). Deletions cut 1 base from V and 7 bases from J, with 11 bases between. The CDR3 contains 14 residues. This CDR3 reads CASSLDGRGNEQFF. CDR3 sequence (DNA): TGTGCCAGCAGCTTAGATGGCCGGGGGAATGAGCAGTTCTTC.

The table lists this clonotype with a count of one. The chain joins TRBV24-1 to TRBJ1-5, with D hard to call. The germline V gene encodes CDR1 KGHDR and CDR2 SFDVKD. Trimming shortened V by 3 bases and J by 11 bases, and 1 base separated the two germline ends. CDR3 length: 9 amino acids. CDR3 region: CATSDTQHF. In nucleotides, the CDR3 is TGTGCCACCAGTGATACCCAGCATTTT.

This clonotype was observed at least ten times. V and J are TRBV5-6 and TRBJ2-6; weak D call: TRBD2 (6 bases). Germline V gene sequence: CDR1 SGHDT, CDR2 YYEEEE. CDR3 length: 16 amino acids. Trimming removed 4 bases at V and 0 bases at J, with 11 bases between. The CDR3 coding sequence is TGTGCCAGCAGCGCGGACTATTCCTCTGGGGCCAACGTCCTGACTTTC. Translating it yields CASSADYSSGANVLTF.

This clonotype was seen repeatedly, ten times or more. The chain recombines TRBV6-5 with TRBJ2-7, with D possibly matching TRBD2 (6 bases). The CDR3 contains 13 residues. Germline CDR1 is MNHEY and CDR2 is SVGAGI. Trimming left V 2 bases short and J 3 bases short, with 8 bases between. The CDR3 sequence: CASSYDGSYEQYF. In nucleotides, the CDR3 is TGTGCCAGCAGTTACGACGGGAGCTACGAGCAGTACTTC.

The chain links TRBV20-1 to TRBJ1-5; perhaps TRBD1 as D (5 bases). There are 15 residues in the CDR3. Germline CDR1 is DFQATT and CDR2 is SNEGSKA (reference sequence). The V end was cut by 0 bases, the J end by 2 bases, with 11 bases between. The CDR3 region has the DNA TGCAGTGCTAGAGACCAGGGAGGCGGCAATCAGCCCCAGCATTTT. Translating it yields CSARDQGGGNQPQHF.

The rearrangement uses TRBV19 and TRBJ2-5; 7 nucleotides line up with TRBD1. CDR3 length: 16 amino acids. CDR1 LNHDA and CDR2 SQIVND come from the germline V gene (reference sequence). The ends lost 5 bases at V and 5 bases at J; junction bases unmatched: 14. The CDR3 here is CASSANSIGRGETQYF. The CDR3, as DNA: TGTGCCAGTAGTGCCAATAGTATCGGCAGGGGGGAGACCCAGTACTTC.

This clonotype has only a few counts. V and J are TRBV2 and TRBJ1-6, with 9 bases aligning to TRBD1. This CDR3 contains 16 residues. Looked up from germline, CDR1 is SNHLY and CDR2 is FYNNEI. J lost 7 bases, V lost 8 bases, and 12 bases had no gene match. For the CDR3, the DNA is TGTGCCAGCGGCCGGGACAGGGACAGGGTGAATTCACCCCTCCACTTT. Its protein product is CASGRDRDRVNSPLHF.

The chain recombines TRBV19 with TRBJ1-5; maybe TRBD1 (5 bases). Germline CDR1 LNHDA, CDR2 SQIVND (reference sequence). The CDR3 is 15 amino acids. V shed 3 bases and J shed 0 bases, with 9 bases lying between them. The CDR3 DNA sequence: TGTGCCAGTAGTATGGGGGTACATAGCAATCAGCCCCAGCATTTT. Encoded protein: CASSMGVHSNQPQHF.

This clonotype was observed many times. A much larger clone lies a single base off, so this may be a read error. The chain is built from TRBV7-3 and TRBJ1-1, with D unclear. With 8 bases removed from V and 2 bases from J, the gap between germline ends came to 12 bases. The CDR3 has 13 residues. Germline V lookup: CDR1 SGHTA, CDR2 FQGTGA. DNA for the CDR3: TGTGCCAGCGGCCTTAAAAGCAACACTGAAGCTTTCTTT. Translated, it gives CASGLKSNTEAFF.

In its sample, this clonotype was seen a few times. A much larger clone lies one base from this, so it may be a read error. The chain joins TRBV6-1 to TRBJ2-2; 12 nucleotides agree with TRBD2. The CDR3 has 17 amino acids. Germline CDR1 reads MNHNS; CDR2 reads SASEGT. As DNA, the CDR3 is TGTGCCAGCAGTGCTCTAGCGGGAGGGGGGAACTCCGGGGAGCTGTTTTTT. Translating gives CASSALAGGGNSGELFF.

V is TRBV7-3 and J is TRBJ2-7; 8 bases match TRBD2. This CDR3 contains 16 residues. Germline V gives CDR1 SGHTA, CDR2 FQGTGA. The trim removed 5 bases at V and 0 bases at J, leaving 9 bases unmatched. For the CDR3, the DNA is TGTGCCAGCAGCCCAGGATCCGGGACTAGCTCCTACGAGCAGTACTTC. It codes for CASSPGSGTSSYEQYF.

The table lists this clonotype with many counts. The gene calls are TRBV7-3 and TRBJ2-3; 13 nucleotides agree with TRBD2. Germline V gives CDR1 SGHTA, CDR2 FQGTGA. The junction had 6 bases not matched to a gene; V was cut back by 5 bases and J by 4 bases. The CDR3 totals 16 residues. CDR3 nucleotide sequence: TGTGCCAGCAGCGAACTACTAGCGGGAGGGCCAGATACGCAGTATTTT. Its translation is CASSELLAGGPDTQYF.

As DNA, the CDR3 is TGTGCCAGTAGTGCCCGGACAGGGGCCAATCAGCCCCAGCATTTT. Amino acids: CASSARTGANQPQHF. The chain links TRBV19 to TRBJ1-5, with TRBD1 matching 9 bases. Losses at the gene ends were 5 bases for V and 3 bases for J; bases not matched to a gene: 5. CDR1 LNHDA and CDR2 SQIVND come from the germline V gene (reference sequence). This CDR3 has 15 residues.

This chain connects TRBV7-9 to TRBJ2-7; D tentatively fits TRBD1 or TRBD2 (6 bases each). This CDR3 comprises 14 residues. V shed 5 bases and J shed 5 bases, with 16 bases lying between them. Germline V CDR1 and CDR2: SEHNR, FQNEAQ (reference sequence). The CDR3 DNA is TGTGCCAGCAGCCTGATGGGGGGCTCGGACGAGCAGTACTTC. Protein product: CASSLMGGSDEQYF.

As concerns this clonotype: The junction departs from the called germline gene at one end, perhaps through a read error. The chain carries TRBV12-3 or TRBV12-4 and TRBJ1-2; 7 bases are a match to TRBD1. The CDR3 has 14 amino acids. In DNA form, the CDR3 reads TGCGCCAGCAGCCAAGTTCTAGGGGGCCGGGGCTACACCTTC. It yields the protein CASSQVLGGRGYTF.

This chain links TRBV29-1 with TRBJ1-1; D perhaps matches TRBD1 (5 bases). The V end was cut by 7 bases, the J end by 4 bases, with 10 bases between. The CDR3 totals 11 residues. Germline CDR1 is SQVTM and CDR2 is ANQGSEA. CDR3 sequence reads: CSAQGTTEAFF. Here the CDR3 DNA reads TGCAGCGCCCAGGGAACCACTGAAGCTTTCTTT.

V is TRBV24-1 and J is TRBJ1-2; 10 bases align to TRBD1. Per germline, CDR1 KGHDR and CDR2 SFDVKD. This CDR3 is built from 16 residues. V lost 5 bases and J lost 8; bases outside the gene matches: 13. CDR3 residues: CATSAATRDRGWGYTF. CDR3 sequence (DNA): TGTGCCACCAGTGCCGCGACCCGGGACAGGGGTTGGGGCTACACCTTC.

The V call is TRBV20-1, the J call TRBJ2-1; D may correspond to TRBD1 or TRBD2 (6 bases each). Germline V lookup: CDR1 DFQATT, CDR2 SNEGSKA (reference sequence). The CDR3 covers 16 residues. Trimming left V 0 bases short and J 7 bases short, with 19 bases between. The CDR3: CSARDRLGGPRNEQFF. In DNA form, the CDR3 reads TGCAGTGCTAGAGACCGCCTGGGGGGCCCTCGAAATGAGCAGTTCTTC.

The gene calls are TRBV2 and TRBJ1-6; 8 bases are shared with TRBD1. The junction had 7 bases not matched to a gene; V was cut back by 5 bases and J by 7 bases. Germline CDR1 and CDR2: SNHLY and FYNNEI. This CDR3 region has 15 residues. The CDR3 loop is CASSYSRTGNSPLHF. The CDR3 bases are TGTGCCAGCAGTTACTCGCGGACAGGGAATTCACCCCTCCACTTT. Variable domain in full (rest from reference TRBV2 and TRBJ1-6): EPEVTQTPSHQVTQMGQEVILRCVPISNHLYFYWYRQILGQKVEFLVSFYNNEISEKSEIFDDQFSVERPDGSNFTLKIRSTKLEDSAMYFCASSYSRTGNSPLHFGNGTRLTVT.

The V and J genes are TRBV2 and TRBJ2-1, with 10 bases aligning to TRBD2. The germline V gene has CDR1 SNHLY and CDR2 FYNNEI. V was pared by 6 bases and J by 9 bases, with 17 bases of the junction left unmatched. The CDR3 covers 17 residues. CDR3 region: CASRDRSGSGRASEQFF. The CDR3 DNA reads TGTGCCAGCAGAGACAGGTCCGGGAGCGGGAGGGCCAGTGAGCAGTTCTTC.

The sample holds many counts of this clonotype. In DNA, the CDR3 is TGTGCCAGTAAAGTGGGGGAAGGTGGCTACACCTTC. This codes for CASKVGEGGYTF. The chain recombines TRBV19 with TRBJ1-2, with D maybe TRBD1 (5 bases). Trimming shortened V by 7 bases and J by 7 bases, and 13 bases separated the two germline ends. The CDR3 spans 12 residues. The germline CDR1 and CDR2 sequences are LNHDA and SQIVND (reference sequence).

This clonotype was seen ten or more times. The gene calls are TRBV11-2 and TRBJ2-1, with D perhaps matching TRBD1 (6 bases). The CDR3 extends over 13 amino acids. The germline V gene has CDR1 SGHAT and CDR2 FQNNGV. Trimming stripped 5 bases from V and 10 bases from J, with 15 bases between. CDR3 nucleotides: TGTGCCAGCAGCAGTAACGCCGGGACAGAGCAGTTCTTC. The encoded protein is CASSSNAGTEQFF.

J is TRBJ2-7 and V is TRBV5-1; D gene uncertain. This CDR3 contains 11 residues. V lost 0 bases and J lost 4, with 2 bases in between. Germline CDR1 is SGHRS and CDR2 is YFSETQ. The CDR3 DNA sequence: TGCGCCAGCAGCTTGGAGTACGAGCAGTACTTC. Translated, it gives CASSLEYEQYF.

This chain uses TRBV12-3 or TRBV12-4 with TRBJ1-2, with D possibly being TRBD1 (5 bases). The CDR3 has 14 amino acids. Trimming pared 7 bases from V and 4 bases from J, leaving 16 bases between. The CDR3 sequence: CASTNRRGSYGYTF. CDR3 nucleotide sequence: TGTGCCAGCACCAACCGAAGGGGTAGCTATGGCTACACCTTC.

In its sample, this clonotype was seen many times. The genes are TRBV12-5 and TRBJ1-5, with a possible D match to TRBD1 (5 bases). This CDR3 has 15 residues. With 6 bases removed from V and 0 bases from J, the gap between germline ends came to 12 bases. The V gene's germline CDR1 is LGHNT and CDR2 FRNRAP. Here the CDR3 reads CASGGGSHSNQPQHF. CDR3 sequence (DNA): TGTGCTAGTGGGGGGGGAAGTCATAGCAATCAGCCCCAGCATTTT.